Shown below are 11 T cell receptor beta chains from a single sample sequenced in a study of shared clonotypes between healthy human individuals. Naive CD8 cells comprised CD45RO-negative, CCR7-positively selected cells, excluding terminally differentiated effector memory CD45RA+ cells. Clones were read by immunoSEQ multiplex PCR, and TCRdb kept only the in-frame ones, dropping some. In the table there are about 750,000 clones, 80% to 95% of which are singletons. Sequenced material: naive CD8+ T cells sorted from blood. These TCRs come from a man aged 30 to 39 in good health.

The J gene is TRBJ2-1, the V gene TRBV28, with 9 nucleotides matching TRBD2. The germline CDR1 and CDR2 sequences are MDHEN and SYDVKM. This CDR3 comprises 15 residues. V dropped 6 bases and J dropped 8; count of bases not matched to a gene: 11. Here the CDR3 reads CASSLRLAERDEQFF. CDR3 nucleotides: TGTGCCAGCAGCCTTCGACTAGCGGAGAGGGATGAGCAGTTCTTC. Drawing the rest from reference TRBV28 and TRBJ2-1, the complete variable domain is DVKVTQSSRYLVKRTGEKVFLECVQDMDHENMFWYRQDPGLGLRLIYFSYDVKMKEKGDIPEGYSVSREKKERFSLILESASTNQTSMYLCASSLRLAERDEQFFGPGTRLTVL.

The chain employs TRBV7-7 and TRBJ2-5, with 9 positions matching TRBD1. The J segment lost 3 bases and the V segment lost 1 base, leaving 6 bases of the junction unmatched. The germline CDR1 and CDR2 sequences are SSHAT and FNYEAQ (reference sequence). The CDR3 covers 16 residues. The CDR3 protein is CASSLVLDRGKETQYF. The CDR3 region has the DNA TGTGCCAGCAGCTTAGTCCTGGACAGGGGAAAAGAGACCCAGTACTTC.

The chain employs TRBV7-8 and TRBJ1-2; 8 bases map to TRBD1. The germline CDR1 and CDR2 sequences are SGHVS and FQNEAQ. Trimming cost V 5 bases and J 2 bases; bases outside gene matches: 4. The CDR3 loop spans 14 amino acids. The chain's CDR3 is CASSRQGKNYGYTF. DNA for the CDR3: TGTGCCAGCAGCCGACAGGGGAAGAACTATGGCTACACCTTC.

This chain joins TRBV5-1 and TRBJ1-1, with D perhaps TRBD1 (6 bases). The V gene's germline CDR1 is SGHRS and CDR2 YFSETQ. V lost 0 bases and J 0 bases, leaving 12 bases between the germline ends. CDR3 length: 16 residues. The DNA for the CDR3 is TGCGCCAGCAGCTTGGCCCTCGGGGGGCTGAACACTGAAGCTTTCTTT. Encoded protein: CASSLALGGLNTEAFF.

This clone was observed many times. The chain joins TRBV13 to TRBJ2-5, with D tentatively TRBD2 (7 bases). V lost 5 bases and J 2 bases, leaving 15 bases between the germline ends. The germline V gene encodes CDR1 PRHDT and CDR2 FYEKMQ (reference sequence). The CDR3 totals 15 residues. Here the CDR3 DNA reads TGTGCCAGCAGCCACCGAGGGGGGGGACAAGAGACCCAGTACTTC. Translation gives CASSHRGGGQETQYF.

The chain has TRBV7-9 and TRBJ1-2; tentative D call: TRBD1 (5 bases). The V end lost 6 bases, the J end lost 3 bases, and 8 bases lay between the germline ends. The CDR3 extends over 12 amino acids. Germline lookup yields CDR1 SEHNR and CDR2 FQNEAQ (reference sequence). Written as DNA, the CDR3 is TGTGCCAGCAGTGGGGGGGACTATGGCTACACCTTC. This gives the protein CASSGGDYGYTF.

This chain links TRBV7-9 with TRBJ2-1; 7 nucleotides agree with TRBD2. Germline assignment: CDR1 SEHNR and CDR2 FQNEAQ (reference sequence). There are 14 residues in the CDR3. J lost 5 bases, V lost 7 bases, and 8 bases had no gene match. The CDR3 here is CASNLGGSDNEQFF. In DNA, the CDR3 is TGTGCCAGCAACCTGGGCGGGAGCGACAATGAGCAGTTCTTC.

V gene TRBV4-3 combines with J gene TRBJ2-1; D possibly corresponds to TRBD2 (6 bases). The CDR3 loop spans 14 amino acids. Trimming cost V 8 bases and J 9 bases, with 20 bases left between them. Germline V gene sequence: CDR1 LGHNA, CDR2 YSLEER. As DNA, the CDR3 is TGCGCCAGCGGACCGGGACTTGGAGTTTCTGAGCAGTTCTTC. Its translation is CASGPGLGVSEQFF.

The genes are TRBV7-2 and TRBJ2-1; 8 bases align to TRBD2. Germline assignment: CDR1 SGHTA and CDR2 FQGNSA. This CDR3 contains 19 residues. Trimming at V came to 5 bases and at J to 4 bases, leaving 19 bases not matched to a gene. CDR3 coding DNA: TGTGCCAGCAGCCCCCGGGGGGGGCGGGAGGTTAGGATTTACAATGAGCAGTTCTTC. It codes for CASSPRGGREVRIYNEQFF.

The J gene is TRBJ2-5, the V gene TRBV7-8; 13 bases map to TRBD2. The germline CDR1 and CDR2 sequences are SGHVS and FQNEAQ. This CDR3 is 17 amino acids long. Losses at the gene ends were 4 bases for V and 0 bases for J; bases not matched to a gene: 5. CDR3 in amino acids: CASSWGLAGLYQETQYF. The DNA for the CDR3 is TGTGCCAGCAGCTGGGGACTAGCGGGACTGTACCAAGAGACCCAGTACTTC.

The J gene is TRBJ2-1, the V gene TRBV9, with D tentatively TRBD1 (5 bases). Between the trimmed V and J ends, which lost 7 bases and 4 bases, there was a span of 18 bases. Germline CDR1 is SGDLS and CDR2 is YYNGEE. The CDR3 length is 15 residues. The CDR3, as DNA: TGTGCCAGCGGGGTGGTTGGGGCGCGATACAATGAGCAGTTCTTC. As protein: CASGVVGARYNEQFF.